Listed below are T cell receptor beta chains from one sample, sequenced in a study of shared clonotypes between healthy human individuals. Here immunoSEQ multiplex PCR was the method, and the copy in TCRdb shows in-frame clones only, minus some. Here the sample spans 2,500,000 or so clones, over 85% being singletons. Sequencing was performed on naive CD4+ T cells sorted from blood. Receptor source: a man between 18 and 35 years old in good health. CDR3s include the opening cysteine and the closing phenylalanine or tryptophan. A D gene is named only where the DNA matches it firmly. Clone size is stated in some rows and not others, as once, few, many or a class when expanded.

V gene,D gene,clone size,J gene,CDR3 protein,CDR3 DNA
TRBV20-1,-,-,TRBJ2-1,CSKSGNEQFF,TGCAGTAAGAGCGGGAATGAGCAGTTCTTC
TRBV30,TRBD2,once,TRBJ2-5,CAWSGGGRETQYF,TGTGCCTGGAGTGGCGGGGGGCGGGAGACCCAGTACTTC
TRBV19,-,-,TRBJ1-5,CASTLRTPTKNQPQHF,TGTGCCAGTACTCTTAGGACTCCCACTAAAAATCAGCCCCAGCATTTT
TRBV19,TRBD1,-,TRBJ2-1,CASTGDRGWNEQFF,TGTGCCAGTACTGGGGACAGGGGGTGGAATGAGCAGTTCTTC
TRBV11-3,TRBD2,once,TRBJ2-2,CASSFSGTSGSRDTGELFF,TGTGCCAGCAGCTTCTCCGGGACTAGCGGGAGTCGAGACACCGGGGAGCTGTTTTTT
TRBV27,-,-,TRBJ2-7,CASSLGARGRGEQYF,TGTGCCAGCAGTTTAGGGGCTCGGGGGCGCGGAGAGCAGTACTTC
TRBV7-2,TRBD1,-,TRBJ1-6,CASSLGQTGTSPLHF,TGTGCCAGCAGCTTAGGGCAGACAGGGACTTCACCCCTCCACTTT
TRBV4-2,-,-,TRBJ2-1,CASSLTSGYSYNEQFF,TGTGCCAGCAGCCTAACAAGCGGGTACTCCTACAATGAGCAGTTCTTC
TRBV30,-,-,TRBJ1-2,CAWTTLDGLGYTF,TGTGCCTGGACCACCCTGGACGGGCTGGGCTACACCTTC
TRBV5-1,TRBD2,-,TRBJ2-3,CASSSTSGGPTDTQYF,TGCGCCAGCAGCTCCACTAGCGGGGGGCCCACAGATACGCAGTATTTT
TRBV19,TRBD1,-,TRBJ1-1,CASRIQGGNTEAFF,TGTGCCAGTAGGATCCAGGGGGGGAACACTGAAGCTTTCTTT
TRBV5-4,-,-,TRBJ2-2,CASSPPRGENPGELFF,TGTGCCAGCAGCCCCCCGCGCGGGGAGAACCCCGGGGAGCTGTTTTTT
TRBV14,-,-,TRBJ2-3,CARSFNRGAGVDTQYF,TGTGCCCGCAGTTTTAACCGGGGGGCAGGCGTGGATACGCAGTATTTT
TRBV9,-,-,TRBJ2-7,CASSKDSTPAYEQYF,TGTGCCAGCAGCAAAGATTCGACCCCCGCCTACGAGCAGTACTTC
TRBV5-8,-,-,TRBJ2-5,CASSGRRGRGQETQYF,TGTGCCAGCAGCGGAAGGAGGGGGCGCGGACAAGAGACCCAGTACTTC
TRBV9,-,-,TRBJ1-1,CASSVEQVNTEAFF,TGTGCCAGCAGCGTAGAACAGGTGAACACTGAAGCTTTCTTT
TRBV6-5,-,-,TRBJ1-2,CASTELGENYGYTF,TGTGCCAGCACCGAACTCGGGGAAAACTATGGCTACACCTTC
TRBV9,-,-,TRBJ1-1,CASSLSTPNTEAFF,TGTGCCAGCAGCCTTTCCACACCCAACACTGAAGCTTTCTTT
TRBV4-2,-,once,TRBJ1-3,CASSQSRDGDTIYF,TGTGCCAGCAGCCAGAGCCGGGACGGTGACACCATATATTTT
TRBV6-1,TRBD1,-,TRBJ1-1,CASRNRGAFF,TGTGCCAGCAGAAACAGGGGAGCTTTCTTT
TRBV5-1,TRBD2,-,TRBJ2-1,CASSRTSGNYNEQFF,TGCGCCAGCAGCAGGACTAGCGGTAACTACAATGAGCAGTTCTTC
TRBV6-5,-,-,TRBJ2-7,CASSYSSGYWIQQYF,TGTGCCAGCAGTTACTCGTCGGGCTACTGGATACAGCAGTACTTC
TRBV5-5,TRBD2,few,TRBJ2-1,CASSLVLAGGPYNEQFF,TGTGCCAGCAGCTTGGTATTAGCGGGGGGACCTTACAATGAGCAGTTCTTC
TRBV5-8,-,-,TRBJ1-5,CASNRAPKPQHF,TGTGCCAGCAACAGGGCCCCCAAGCCCCAGCATTTT
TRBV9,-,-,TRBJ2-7,CASTSSPSSYEQYF,TGTGCCAGCACCAGTAGTCCGAGCTCCTACGAGCAGTACTTC
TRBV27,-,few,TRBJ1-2,CASAYRVVGYGYTF,TGTGCCAGCGCATACAGGGTTGTGGGCTATGGCTACACCTTC
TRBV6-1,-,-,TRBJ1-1,CASGQRTEAFF,TGTGCCAGCGGACAGCGGACTGAAGCTTTCTTT
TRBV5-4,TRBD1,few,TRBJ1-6,CASSSQGAGSPLHF,TGTGCCAGCAGCTCACAGGGGGCCGGCTCACCCCTCCACTTT